The 11 T cell receptor beta chains below were found in one sample sequenced in a study of blood T cell repertoires in COVID-19. Produced via immunoSEQ multiplex PCR; TCRdb's table is partial and in-frame only. Of about 270,000 clones listed, around 89% are singletons. The material sequenced was PBMCs or T cells enriched from blood (not recorded which). The receptor set was obtained from a woman aged 25 to 39 with acute COVID-19.

This clone has just a few counts. This chain uses TRBV11-2 with TRBJ2-5, with 9 bases matching TRBD2. The CDR3 contains 15 residues. Germline V gene sequence: CDR1 SGHAT, CDR2 FQNNGV. The J segment lost 5 bases and the V segment lost 4 bases, leaving 8 bases of the junction unmatched. The CDR3 DNA is TGTGCCAGCAGCTCAGTAGCGGGAGCGGGGGAGACCCAGTACTTC. It translates to CASSSVAGAGETQYF.

The gene calls are TRBV19 and TRBJ1-5; D is possibly TRBD1 (6 bases). Germline V gene data show CDR1 as LNHDA and CDR2 as SQIVND (reference sequence). Trimming removed 4 bases at V and 6 bases at J, with 10 bases between. This CDR3 has 13 amino acids. The CDR3 DNA sequence: TGTGCCAGTAGTACAGGGGATGTTCAGCCCCAGCATTTT. This codes for CASSTGDVQPQHF. Full variable domain (rest looked up from reference TRBV19 and TRBJ1-5): DGGITQSPKYLFRKEGQNVTLSCEQNLNHDAMYWYRQDPGQGLRLIYYSQIVNDFQKGDIAEGYSVSREKKESFPLTVTSAQKNPTAFYLCASSTGDVQPQHFGDGTRLSIL.

This chain joins TRBV11-3 and TRBJ2-1; 8 bases align to TRBD2. V shed 5 bases, J shed 9 bases, and the junction held 12 bases outside the gene matches. The length of the CDR3 is 15 residues. Germline V gene sequence: CDR1 SGHNT, CDR2 YENEEA. The DNA of the CDR3 is TGTGCCAGCAGCCCCTTGTCGGGAGGGCCGGTTGAGCAGTTCTTC. Encoded protein: CASSPLSGGPVEQFF.

The rearrangement joins TRBV27 to TRBJ2-1, with 15 bases fitting TRBD2. The CDR3 has 19 residues. Losses at the gene ends were 0 bases for V and 2 bases for J; bases not matched to a gene: 5. Per germline, CDR1 MNHEY and CDR2 SMNVEV (reference sequence). Here the CDR3 DNA reads TGTGCCAGCAGTTTATCCCAATGGACTAGCGGGAGGGCCTACAATGAGCAGTTCTTC. Translation: CASSLSQWTSGRAYNEQFF.

This clone appeared a few times. The V and J genes are TRBV24-1 and TRBJ2-1, with TRBD2 identical over 11 bases. V dropped 4 bases and J dropped 6; count of bases not matched to a gene: 4. CDR1 and CDR2 (germline): KGHDR, SFDVKD. This CDR3 has 15 amino acids. CDR3 protein: CATSEGLAGFNEQFF. The CDR3 bases are TGTGCCACCAGTGAAGGACTAGCGGGTTTCAATGAGCAGTTCTTC.

V is TRBV5-4 and J is TRBJ2-1; 8 bases are a match to TRBD2. The CDR3 has 15 residues. Per the germline V gene, CDR1 is SGHNT and CDR2 is YYREEE (reference sequence). V was clipped by 2 bases and J by 7 bases; unmatched bases: 8. The CDR3 loop is CASSLSSGSFNEQFF. CDR3 in DNA: TGTGCCAGCAGCTTATCCAGCGGGAGCTTTAATGAGCAGTTCTTC.

The chain uses TRBV4-1 and TRBJ2-3; 10 bases map to TRBD2. This CDR3 has 15 amino acids. Trimming at V came to 2 bases and at J to 6 bases, leaving 5 bases not matched to a gene. Germline CDR1 is MGHRA and CDR2 is YSYEKL. CDR3 protein: CASSQRGTSEDTQYF. For the CDR3, the DNA is TGCGCCAGCAGCCAAAGGGGGACTAGCGAGGATACGCAGTATTTT.

This clone has just a few counts. J is TRBJ2-7 and V is TRBV7-9; 13 nucleotides align to TRBD2. The CDR3 extends over 18 amino acids. Germline CDR1 is SEHNR and CDR2 is FQNEAQ (reference sequence). The trim removed 10 bases at V and 2 bases at J, leaving 17 bases unmatched. The CDR3: CATRTSGSQTSGPYEQYF. The CDR3 DNA is TGTGCCACTCGGACTAGCGGGAGCCAAACCTCGGGACCCTACGAGCAGTACTTC. Using reference TRBV7-9 and TRBJ2-7 for the parts outside the CDR3, the full variable domain is DTGVSQNPRHKITKRGQNVTFRCDPISEHNRLYWYRQTLGQGPEFLTYFQNEAQLEKSRLLSDRFSAERPKGSFSTLEIQRTEQGDSAMYLCATRTSGSQTSGPYEQYFGPGTRLTVT.

The J gene is TRBJ1-4, the V gene TRBV5-4; D is possibly TRBD1 (6 bases). The germline V gene encodes CDR1 SGHNT and CDR2 YYREEE (reference sequence). The CDR3 totals 16 residues. V was trimmed by 0 bases and J by 8 bases, leaving 17 bases between them. CDR3 amino acids: CASSLGRPGEGEKLFF. CDR3 coding DNA: TGTGCCAGCAGCTTGGGGCGGCCAGGGGAGGGGGAAAAACTGTTTTTT.

J is TRBJ1-2 and V is TRBV18; TRBD1 matches at 10 bases. V trimming: 1 base; J trimming: 6 bases; junction bases outside the gene matches: 2. CDR1 is KGHSH, CDR2 LQKENI, per germline. The CDR3 length is 14 residues. CDR3 DNA: TGTGCCAGCTCACCACTGACAGGGGGCGATGGCTACACCTTC. Encoded protein: CASSPLTGGDGYTF. The variable domain in full, completed from reference TRBV18 and TRBJ1-2, reads NAGVMQNPRHLVRRRGQEARLRCSPMKGHSHVYWYRQLPEEGLKFMVYLQKENIIDESGMPKERFSAEFPKEGPSILRIQQVVRGDSAAYFCASSPLTGGDGYTFGSGTRLTVV.

This chain joins TRBV27 and TRBJ2-1; D perhaps matches TRBD1 (6 bases). The CDR3 has 17 amino acids. Trimming shortened V by 0 bases and J by 0 bases, and 12 bases separated the two germline ends. CDR1 is MNHEY, CDR2 SMNVEV, per germline (reference sequence). CDR3: CASSLSPQDSSYNEQFF. Written as DNA, the CDR3 is TGTGCCAGCAGTTTATCCCCCCAGGACAGCTCCTACAATGAGCAGTTCTTC.